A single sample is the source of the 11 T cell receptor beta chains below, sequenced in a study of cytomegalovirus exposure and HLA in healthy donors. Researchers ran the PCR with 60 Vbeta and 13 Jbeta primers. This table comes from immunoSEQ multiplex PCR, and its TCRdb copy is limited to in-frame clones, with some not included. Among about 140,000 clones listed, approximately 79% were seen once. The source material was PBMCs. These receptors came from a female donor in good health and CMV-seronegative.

The CDR3 is CSVVRVGREPTPTYEQYF. The CDR3 nucleotides read TGCAGCGTTGTTAGGGTAGGCAGGGAACCCACCCCAACTTACGAGCAGTACTTC. The chain combines TRBV29-1 with TRBJ2-7; D possibly corresponds to TRBD1 (5 bases). Deletions cut 4 bases from V and 4 bases from J, with 29 bases between. CDR3 size: 18 residues. The germline V gene encodes CDR1 SQVTM and CDR2 ANQGSEA.

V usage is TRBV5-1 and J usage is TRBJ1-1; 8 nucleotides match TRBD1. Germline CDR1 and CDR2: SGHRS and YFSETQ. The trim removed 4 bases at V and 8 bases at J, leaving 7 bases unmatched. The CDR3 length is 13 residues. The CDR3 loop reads CASSRDRGAEAFF. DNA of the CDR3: TGCGCCAGCAGCCGCGACAGGGGAGCGGAAGCTTTCTTT.

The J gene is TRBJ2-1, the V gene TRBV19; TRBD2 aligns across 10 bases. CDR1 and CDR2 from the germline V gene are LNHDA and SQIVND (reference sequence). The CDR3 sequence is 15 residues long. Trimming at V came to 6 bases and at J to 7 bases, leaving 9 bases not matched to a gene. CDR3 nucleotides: TGTGCCAGTAGCTTCCATCCACTAGCGGGGAATGAGCAGTTCTTC. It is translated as CASSFHPLAGNEQFF.

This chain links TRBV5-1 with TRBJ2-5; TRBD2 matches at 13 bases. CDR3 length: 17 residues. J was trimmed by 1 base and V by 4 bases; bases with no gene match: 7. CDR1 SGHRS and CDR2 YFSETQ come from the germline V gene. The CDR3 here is CASSAGTSGTLQETQYF. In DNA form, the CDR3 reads TGCGCCAGCAGCGCGGGGACTAGCGGGACACTCCAAGAGACCCAGTACTTC.

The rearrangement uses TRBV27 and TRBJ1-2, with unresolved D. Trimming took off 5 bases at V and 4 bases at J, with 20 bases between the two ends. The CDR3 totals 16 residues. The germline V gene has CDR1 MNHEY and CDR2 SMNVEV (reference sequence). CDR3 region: CASSPTLRNPGYGYTF. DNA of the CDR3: TGTGCCAGCAGTCCGACCTTACGGAACCCGGGCTATGGCTACACCTTC.

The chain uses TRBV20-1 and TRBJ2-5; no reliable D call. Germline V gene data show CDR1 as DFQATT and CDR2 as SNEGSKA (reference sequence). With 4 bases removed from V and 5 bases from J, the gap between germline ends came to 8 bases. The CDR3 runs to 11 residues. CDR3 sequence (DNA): TGCAGTGCTACTGACGGGGAGACCCAGTACTTC. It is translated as CSATDGETQYF.

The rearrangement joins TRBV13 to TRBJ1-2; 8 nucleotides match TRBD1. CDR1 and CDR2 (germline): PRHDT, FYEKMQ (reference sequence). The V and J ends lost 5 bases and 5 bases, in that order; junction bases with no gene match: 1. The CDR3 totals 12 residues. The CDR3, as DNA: TGTGCCAGCAGCAGGACAGGGTATGGCTACACCTTC. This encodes CASSRTGYGYTF.

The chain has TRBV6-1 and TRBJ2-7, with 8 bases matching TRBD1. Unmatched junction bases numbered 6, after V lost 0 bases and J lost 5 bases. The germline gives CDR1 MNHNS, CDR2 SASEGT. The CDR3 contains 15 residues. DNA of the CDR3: TGTGCCAGCAGTGAAGCCCGGACAGGGTTCAACGAGCAGTACTTC. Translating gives CASSEARTGFNEQYF.

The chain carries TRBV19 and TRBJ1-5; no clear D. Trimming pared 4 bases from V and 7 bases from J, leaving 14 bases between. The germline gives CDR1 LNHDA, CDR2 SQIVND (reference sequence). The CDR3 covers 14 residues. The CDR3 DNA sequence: TGTGCCAGTAGTAGCAAAACGGGAATGCAGCCCCAGCATTTT. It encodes CASSSKTGMQPQHF.

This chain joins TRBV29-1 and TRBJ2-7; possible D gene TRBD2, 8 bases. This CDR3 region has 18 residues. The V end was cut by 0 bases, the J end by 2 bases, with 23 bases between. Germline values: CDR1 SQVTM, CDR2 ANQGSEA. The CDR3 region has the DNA TGCAGCGTTGAAGAAGGGGGCCGGGGGGGCCTCCACACCTACGAGCAGTACTTC. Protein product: CSVEEGGRGGLHTYEQYF.

The CDR3 spells CASRARTGINLMNTEAFF. Written as DNA, the CDR3 is TGTGCCAGCAGGGCAAGAACAGGGATTAACTTGATGAACACTGAAGCTTTCTTT. V and J are TRBV5-6 and TRBJ1-1; D perhaps matches TRBD1 (6 bases). The CDR3 extends over 18 amino acids. Germline loops: CDR1 SGHDT, CDR2 YYEEEE. Trimming took 5 bases from V and 0 from J, leaving 23 bases between them.